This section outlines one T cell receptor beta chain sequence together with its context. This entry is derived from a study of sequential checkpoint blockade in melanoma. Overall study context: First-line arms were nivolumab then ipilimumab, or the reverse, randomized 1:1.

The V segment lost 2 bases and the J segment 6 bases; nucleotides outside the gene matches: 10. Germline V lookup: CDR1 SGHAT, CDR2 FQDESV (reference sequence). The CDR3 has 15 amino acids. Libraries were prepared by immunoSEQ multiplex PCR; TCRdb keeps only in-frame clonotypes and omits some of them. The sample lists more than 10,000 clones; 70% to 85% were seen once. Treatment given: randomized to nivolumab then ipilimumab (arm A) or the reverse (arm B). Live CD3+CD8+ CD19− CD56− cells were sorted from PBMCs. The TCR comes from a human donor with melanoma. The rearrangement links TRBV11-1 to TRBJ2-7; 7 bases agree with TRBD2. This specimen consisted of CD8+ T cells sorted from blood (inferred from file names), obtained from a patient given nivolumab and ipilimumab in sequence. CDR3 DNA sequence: TGTGCCAGCAGCTTATCACCGGCCGCGGGAGTCGAGCAGTACTTC. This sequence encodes CASSLSPAAGVEQYF.